Listed below are T cell receptor beta chains from one sample, sequenced in a study of cytomegalovirus exposure and HLA in healthy donors. TCRdb keeps only in-frame clones here, not all; method: immunoSEQ multiplex PCR. The table records fewer than 250,000 clones, about nine tenths of them present only once. The specimen was PBMCs. The receptors were gathered from a boy aged 2 to 9 in good health and CMV-seronegative. CDR3s include the opening cysteine and the closing phenylalanine or tryptophan. A D gene is named only where the DNA matches it firmly. Part of the rows lack a size; the others show once, few, many or a class for expanded clones.

few,NA,11,TRBV4-1,TRBJ1-1,TGCGCCAGCAGCGAGGGAGAGGAAGCTTTCTTT,CASSEGEEAFF
NA,TRBD1,14,TRBV15,TRBJ2-7,TGTGCCACCAGCAGACAGGGGGCTATCTACGAGCAGTACTTC,CATSRQGAIYEQYF
NA,TRBD1,17,TRBV7-2,TRBJ1-1,TGTGCCAGCAGCTTAATTCCCCAGGACAGGGGGGAGGGTGAAGCTTTCTTT,CASSLIPQDRGEGEAFF
NA,NA,14,TRBV5-8,TRBJ1-2,TGTGCCAGCAGTCTCCGTTGGGGGGACTATGGCTACACCTTC,CASSLRWGDYGYTF
NA,TRBD2,15,TRBV7-7,TRBJ2-5,TGTGCCAGCAGCCCCGGGACTAGCGCAGGGGAGACCCAGTACTTC,CASSPGTSAGETQYF
NA,TRBD1,15,TRBV4-1,TRBJ2-7,TGCGCCAGCAGCCAAGCCCAGGGGGCTGTCTACGAGCAGTACTTC,CASSQAQGAVYEQYF
NA,TRBD2,15,TRBV11-2,TRBJ2-1,TGTGCCAGCAGCTTGGTAGCGGGAGTGGTCGATGAGCAGTTCTTC,CASSLVAGVVDEQFF
NA,TRBD2,15,TRBV7-3,TRBJ2-5,TGTGCCAGCAGCCAGACTAGCGGGCTACTAGAGACCCAGTACTTC,CASSQTSGLLETQYF
NA,NA,14,TRBV25-1,TRBJ1-1,TGTGCCAGCAGTGAATACCCTGACAGGAATGAAGCTTTCTTT,CASSEYPDRNEAFF
few,TRBD2,13,TRBV28,TRBJ2-1,TGTGCCAGCAAGGGGACTCGCGGGGGTGAGCAGTTCTTC,CASKGTRGGEQFF
NA,TRBD1,15,TRBV5-4,TRBJ1-1,TGTGCCAGCCAATACGGACAGGGGGTTAACACTGAAGCTTTCTTT,CASQYGQGVNTEAFF
few,NA,14,TRBV7-9,TRBJ1-1,TGTGCCAGCAGCCGATTCCCGGAGGGTGATGAAGCTTTCTTT,CASSRFPEGDEAFF
NA,NA,13,TRBV19,TRBJ2-2,TGTGCCAGTAGTATACAGGGCACCGGGGAGCTGTTTTTT,CASSIQGTGELFF
NA,NA,14,TRBV6-6,TRBJ2-1,TGTGCCAGCAGTCGGATGCAGGGGTGGAATGAGCAGTTCTTC,CASSRMQGWNEQFF
NA,TRBD1,16,TRBV2,TRBJ1-2,TGTGCCAGCAGACAGGGGATAATAAATTCTAACTATGGCTACACCTTC,CASRQGIINSNYGYTF
NA,NA,12,TRBV28,TRBJ2-5,TGTGCCAGCAGTCCCACCATCCTGGAGCAGTACTTC,CASSPTILEQYF
NA,NA,14,TRBV7-9,TRBJ1-3,TGTGCCAGCAGCTTAAAAGGGGCCGGAAACACCATATATTTT,CASSLKGAGNTIYF
once,NA,16,TRBV28,TRBJ2-6,TGTGCCAGCAGTCCGGGAAAGGTCTCTGGGGCCAACGTCCTGACTTTC,CASSPGKVSGANVLTF
NA,NA,15,TRBV28,TRBJ2-7,TGTGCCAGCAGCCCATATAGGCGGAGGGAATACGAGCAGTACTTC,CASSPYRRREYEQYF
NA,TRBD1,13,TRBV19,TRBJ2-5,TGTGCCAGTAGTAGAGACAGGGTAGAGACCCAGTACTTC,CASSRDRVETQYF
NA,TRBD2,19,TRBV28,TRBJ2-1,TGTGCCAGCAGTTCCCTTGGGACAGAGAGCGGGAGGGCCTTCGATGAGCAGTTCTTC,CASSSLGTESGRAFDEQFF
medium-sized,NA,15,TRBV10-3,TRBJ2-3,TGTGCCATCAGTGGCCGTAGGAGGGGGGGAGATACGCAGTATTTT,CAISGRRRGGDTQYF
once,TRBD2,14,TRBV18,TRBJ2-5,TGTGCCAGCTCACCGAGGACTAGAGAAGAGACCCAGTACTTC,CASSPRTREETQYF
NA,TRBD2,15,TRBV5-1,TRBJ2-1,TGCGCCAGCAGCCTTAGCGGGAGTCTCTTTGTTGAGCAGTTCTTC,CASSLSGSLFVEQFF